Below, 17 T cell receptor beta chains from the same sample are listed, as sequenced in a study of T cell responses to AZD1222 COVID-19 vaccine. Data came from immunoSEQ multiplex PCR; TCRdb stores just in-frame clones and leaves some out. Of approximately 170,000 clones listed, under 95% were seen once; the top ten hold about 4.4%. Sequenced material: peripheral blood, taken on day 0 of AZD1222 vaccination. These TCRs come from an adult in good health.

The chain has TRBV28 and TRBJ2-5, with no clear D. The V and J ends lost 1 base and 4 bases respectively, with 7 bases between them. CDR3 length equals 13 residues. CDR1 and CDR2 from the germline V gene are MDHEN and SYDVKM. This chain's CDR3 is CASSLSLLETQYF. CDR3 bases: TGTGCCAGCAGTTTATCGCTCTTAGAGACCCAGTACTTC.

The rearrangement joins TRBV5-1 to TRBJ2-1; 9 nucleotides match TRBD2. The germline gives CDR1 SGHRS, CDR2 YFSETQ. The CDR3 is 15 residues long. The ends lost 3 bases at V and 7 bases at J; junction bases unmatched: 8. The CDR3 is CASSWGASGTNEQFF. DNA for the CDR3: TGCGCCAGCAGCTGGGGGGCTAGCGGGACTAATGAGCAGTTCTTC.

This clone was detected a few times. The chain employs TRBV6-5 and TRBJ1-1; TRBD1 matches at 8 bases. CDR3 length: 16 residues. Per the germline V gene, CDR1 is MNHEY and CDR2 is SVGAGI. J gave up 8 bases and V 6 bases, and 17 bases lay outside the gene matches. The CDR3 sequence is CASRYNSGTGISEAFF. CDR3 in DNA: TGTGCCAGCAGGTACAATTCCGGGACAGGAATATCAGAAGCTTTCTTT.

The chain links TRBV7-6 to TRBJ1-6, with 10 positions matching TRBD1. The CDR3 spans 15 residues. J was trimmed by 8 bases and V by 5 bases; bases with no gene match: 6. Germline CDR1 is SGHVS and CDR2 is FNYEAQ. As DNA, the CDR3 is TGTGCCAGCAGCCTCGGGACAGGGGTTTATTCACCCCTCCACTTT. Amino acid sequence: CASSLGTGVYSPLHF. The variable domain in full, completed from reference TRBV7-6 and TRBJ1-6, reads GAGVSQSPRYKVTKRGQDVALRCDPISGHVSLYWYRQALGQGPEFLTYFNYEAQQDKSGLPNDRFSAERPEGSISTLTIQRTEQRDSAMYRCASSLGTGVYSPLHFGNGTRLTVT.

The chain uses TRBV18 and TRBJ1-1, with D possibly matching TRBD1 (5 bases). The V gene lost 3 bases and the J gene lost 0 bases, with 14 bases spanning the gap. Per the germline V gene, CDR1 is KGHSH and CDR2 is LQKENI. CDR3 size: 16 residues. The CDR3 loop is CASSPTPGVMNTEAFF. The CDR3, as DNA: TGTGCCAGCTCACCCACCCCGGGGGTCATGAACACTGAAGCTTTCTTT.

This clone was counted once. CDR3 DNA sequence: TGTGCCAGCAGACGGCTAGCGGGAGGCCCCTCCTACAATGAGCAGTTCTTC. This translates into CASRRLAGGPSYNEQFF. The chain has TRBV2 and TRBJ2-1; 11 nucleotides align to TRBD2. CDR3 size: 17 residues. Germline CDR1 SNHLY, CDR2 FYNNEI. Losses at the gene ends were 6 bases for V and 0 bases for J; bases not matched to a gene: 7.

The chain is built from TRBV2 and TRBJ1-2; the D is unclear. CDR3 length: 15 amino acids. Germline V gene sequence: CDR1 SNHLY, CDR2 FYNNEI. V was trimmed by 0 bases and J by 4 bases, leaving 12 bases between them. The CDR3 sequence: CASSEAGRVGYGYTF. CDR3 coding DNA: TGTGCCAGCAGTGAAGCGGGTAGGGTAGGCTATGGCTACACCTTC.

The V call is TRBV5-4, the J call TRBJ1-1; no firm D call. Germline values: CDR1 SGHNT, CDR2 YYREEE (reference sequence). The CDR3 is 11 amino acids. V was pared by 4 bases and J by 1 base, with 2 bases between. CDR3 bases: TGTGCCAGCAGCGCGAACACTGAAGCTTTCTTT. Translating gives CASSANTEAFF.

J is TRBJ2-7 and V is TRBV16, with 8 bases fitting TRBD1. CDR3 length equals 15 residues. Germline CDR1 reads KGHSY; CDR2 reads FQNENV. The J segment lost 6 bases and the V segment lost 4 bases, leaving 11 bases of the junction unmatched. CDR3 protein: CASSLSGGALGEQYF. The CDR3 region has the DNA TGTGCCAGCAGCCTATCAGGGGGCGCGTTAGGCGAGCAGTACTTC.

This chain links TRBV9 with TRBJ2-2; 7 bases match TRBD1. The CDR3 is 14 amino acids. Germline assignment: CDR1 SGDLS and CDR2 YYNGEE. The V and J ends lost 3 bases and 4 bases, in that order; junction bases with no gene match: 3. CDR3: CASSGTGITGELFF. CDR3 sequence (DNA): TGTGCCAGCAGCGGGACAGGAATCACCGGGGAGCTGTTTTTT.

The V call is TRBV7-2, the J call TRBJ2-3; maybe TRBD2 (5 bases). The length of the CDR3 is 14 residues. Germline CDR1 reads SGHTA; CDR2 reads FQGNSA. Trimming shortened V by 0 bases and J by 3 bases, and 7 bases separated the two germline ends. This chain's CDR3 is CASSLALVTDTQYF. The DNA for the CDR3 is TGTGCCAGCAGCTTAGCACTAGTTACAGATACGCAGTATTTT.

The chain uses TRBV29-1 and TRBJ2-1; D possibly corresponds to TRBD2 (5 bases). The V gene lost 3 bases and the J gene lost 7 bases, with 16 bases spanning the gap. Germline V gives CDR1 SQVTM, CDR2 ANQGSEA. This CDR3 region has 14 residues. The DNA for the CDR3 is TGCAGCGTTGATCTTCAACTAGTGAGGAATGAGCAGTTCTTC. It yields the protein CSVDLQLVRNEQFF.

The chain employs TRBV29-1 and TRBJ2-7; D is perhaps TRBD1 (6 bases). The germline V gene encodes CDR1 SQVTM and CDR2 ANQGSEA. V lost 4 bases to trimming and J lost 7 bases, with 11 bases between them. The CDR3 spans 11 residues. In DNA, the CDR3 is TGCAGCGTTGTTAGGGGGTATGAGCAGTACTTC. Protein sequence: CSVVRGYEQYF.

V usage is TRBV29-1 and J usage is TRBJ2-2; TRBD2 matches 12 bases. J gave up 7 bases and V 8 bases, and 8 bases lay outside the gene matches. This CDR3 has 14 amino acids. From germline, CDR1 is SQVTM and CDR2 ANQGSEA. CDR3 sequence (DNA): TGCAGCACCTCTAGCGGGAGGGCCGTCGGGGAGCTGTTTTTT. Protein product: CSTSSGRAVGELFF.

This chain connects TRBV11-3 to TRBJ1-1; TRBD1 matches 8 bases. V lost 4 bases and J lost 3; bases outside the gene matches: 7. CDR1 and CDR2 (germline): SGHNT, YENEEA. The CDR3 is 15 amino acids. CDR3 bases: TGTGCCAGCAGCTCCCGACAGGGGAAGGACACTGAAGCTTTCTTT. Its protein is CASSSRQGKDTEAFF.

V and J are TRBV5-1 and TRBJ2-3; D gene uncertain. The CDR3 has 13 residues. V was cut by 0 bases and J by 1 base, with 3 bases left in between. Per germline, CDR1 SGHRS and CDR2 YFSETQ. The CDR3 sequence is CASSLDRTDTQYF. The CDR3 DNA is TGCGCCAGCAGCTTGGACCGCACAGATACGCAGTATTTT.

This chain uses TRBV9 with TRBJ2-2; a weak D match, TRBD2 (5 bases). The CDR3 loop spans 13 amino acids. Germline assignment: CDR1 SGDLS and CDR2 YYNGEE. The V end lost 4 bases, the J end lost 8 bases, and 12 bases lay between the germline ends. The CDR3 region is CASSLTGGGELFF. The CDR3 DNA is TGTGCCAGCAGCCTGACTGGAGGAGGGGAGCTGTTTTTT.